This record concerns one T cell receptor (beta chain) sequence. Per the original data handling: Nucleated cell number was recorded as an estimate derived from reference gene primer amplification. The repertoire was sequenced with immunoSEQ multiplex PCR; TCRdb's copy has only in-frame clones and lacks some. The V and J calls and the clone size are those of that table, but D and trimming were determined from the DNA. The sample yields approximately 15,000 clones, around 89% seen once. The data are from a study of blood T cell repertoires in COVID-19. Study background: The study drew acute and convalescent COVID-19 samples from the United States, Italy and Spain. Sources were T cells, B-cell-depleted T cells, or PBMCs; the material itself was cDNA or gDNA.

The sample taken for sequencing was peripheral blood. This TCR came from a human donor in a cohort sampled during active COVID-19.

CDR3 in DNA: TGTGCCAGTAGGAGAACTTCGGGACAGGGCAACTATGGCTACACCTTC. Translating gives CASRRTSGQGNYGYTF. The J gene is TRBJ1-2, the V gene TRBV19; 9 bases align to TRBD1. V lost 6 bases, J lost 2 bases, and 10 bases stayed unmatched. This CDR3 is built from 16 residues. CDR1 is LNHDA and CDR2 is SQIVND in the germline V gene (reference sequence).